Sequencing of this T cell receptor (beta chain) was carried out in a study of blood T cell repertoires in COVID-19. Overall study: The United States, Italy and Spain provided the acute and convalescent COVID-19 samples. PBMCs, B-cell-depleted T cells, or T cells were the source of the cDNA or gDNA that made up the material.

Per the germline V gene, CDR1 is LNHDA and CDR2 is SQIVND (reference sequence). V was pared by 6 bases and J by 8 bases, with 9 bases of the junction left unmatched. There are 14 residues in the CDR3. As processed by the authors: From reference gene primer amplification, estimates of nucleated cell counts were derived. Data came from immunoSEQ multiplex PCR; TCRdb stores just in-frame clones and leaves some out. The V and J calls and clone size are taken from that table; D and trimming were inferred from the DNA. This sample has a few hundred thousand clones, with more than 65% found just once. The sequence came from a woman aged 40-49 years who had recovered from COVID-19. The sample was peripheral blood. This sequence joins TRBV19 and TRBJ1-2, with 10 positions matching TRBD1. CDR3 sequence: CASSPLDRGRGYTF. The CDR3 nucleotides are TGTGCCAGTAGCCCCCTTGACAGGGGGCGAGGCTACACCTTC.